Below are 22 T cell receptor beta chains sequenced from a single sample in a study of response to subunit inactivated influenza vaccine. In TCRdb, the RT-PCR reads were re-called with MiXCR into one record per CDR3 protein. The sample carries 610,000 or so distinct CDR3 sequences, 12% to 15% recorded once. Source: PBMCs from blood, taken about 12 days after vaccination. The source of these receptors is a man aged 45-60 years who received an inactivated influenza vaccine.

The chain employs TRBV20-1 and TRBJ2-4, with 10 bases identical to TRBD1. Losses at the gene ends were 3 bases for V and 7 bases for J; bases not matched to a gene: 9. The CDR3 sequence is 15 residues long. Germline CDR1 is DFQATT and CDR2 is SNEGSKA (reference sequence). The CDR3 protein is CSASLNDRGQNIQYF. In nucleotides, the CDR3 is TGCAGTGCTAGCCTGAACGACAGGGGGCAGAACATTCAGTACTTC.

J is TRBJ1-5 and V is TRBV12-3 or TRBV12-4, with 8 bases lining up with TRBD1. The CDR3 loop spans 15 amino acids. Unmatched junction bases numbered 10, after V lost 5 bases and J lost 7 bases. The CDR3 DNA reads TGTGCCAGCAGTCGGACAGGGTCCCCTCACCAGCCCCAGCATTTT. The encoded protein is CASSRTGSPHQPQHF.

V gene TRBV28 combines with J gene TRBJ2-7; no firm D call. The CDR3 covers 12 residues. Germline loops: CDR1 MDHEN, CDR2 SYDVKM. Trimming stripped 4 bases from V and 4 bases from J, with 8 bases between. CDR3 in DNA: TGTGCCAGCAGTTCCCTGGGGTACGAGCAGTACTTC. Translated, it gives CASSSLGYEQYF.

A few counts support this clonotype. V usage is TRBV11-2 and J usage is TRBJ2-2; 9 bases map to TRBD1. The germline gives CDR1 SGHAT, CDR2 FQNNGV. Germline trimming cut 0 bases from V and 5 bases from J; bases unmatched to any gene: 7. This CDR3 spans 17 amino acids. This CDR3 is CASSLDWGQGRTGELFF. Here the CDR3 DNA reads TGTGCCAGCAGCTTAGATTGGGGACAGGGACGGACCGGGGAGCTGTTTTTT.

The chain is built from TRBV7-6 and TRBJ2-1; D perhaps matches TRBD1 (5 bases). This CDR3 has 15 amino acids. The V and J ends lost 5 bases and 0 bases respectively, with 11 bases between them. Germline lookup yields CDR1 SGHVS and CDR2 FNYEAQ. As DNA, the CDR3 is TGTGCCAGCAGCCAGGGCGTTGGCTCCTACAATGAGCAGTTCTTC. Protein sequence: CASSQGVGSYNEQFF. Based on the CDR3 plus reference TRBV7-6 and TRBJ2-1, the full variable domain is GAGVSQSPRYKVTKRGQDVALRCDPISGHVSLYWYRQALGQGPEFLTYFNYEAQQDKSGLPNDRFSAERPEGSISTLTIQRTEQRDSAMYRCASSQGVGSYNEQFFGPGTRLTVL.

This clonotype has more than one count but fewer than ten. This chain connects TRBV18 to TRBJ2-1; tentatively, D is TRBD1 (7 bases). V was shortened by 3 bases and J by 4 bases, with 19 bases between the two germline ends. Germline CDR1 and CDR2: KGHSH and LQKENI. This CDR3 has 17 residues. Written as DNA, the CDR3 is TGTGCCAGCTCACCCCGTGAGGAGGGGGCCTTTTACAATGAGCAGTTCTTC. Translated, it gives CASSPREEGAFYNEQFF.

Written as DNA, the CDR3 is TGTGCCAGCAGTCCGGACGCCTTGGGGACCCAGTACTTC. This codes for CASSPDALGTQYF. The chain combines TRBV12-3 or TRBV12-4 with TRBJ2-5, with D hard to call. The CDR3 contains 13 residues. V shed 5 bases and J shed 7 bases, with 14 bases lying between them.

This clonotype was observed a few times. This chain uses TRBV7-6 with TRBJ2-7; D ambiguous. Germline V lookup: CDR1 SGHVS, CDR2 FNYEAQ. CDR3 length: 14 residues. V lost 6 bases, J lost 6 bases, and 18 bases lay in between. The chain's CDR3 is CASSIYGPQGEQYF. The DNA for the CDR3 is TGTGCCAGCAGTATTTACGGGCCCCAAGGCGAGCAGTACTTC.

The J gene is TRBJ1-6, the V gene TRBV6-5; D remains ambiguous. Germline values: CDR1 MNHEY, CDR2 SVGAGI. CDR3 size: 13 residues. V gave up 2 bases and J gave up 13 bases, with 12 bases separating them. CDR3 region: CASSYDGVGPLHF. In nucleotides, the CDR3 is TGTGCCAGCAGTTACGACGGGGTCGGGCCCCTCCACTTT.

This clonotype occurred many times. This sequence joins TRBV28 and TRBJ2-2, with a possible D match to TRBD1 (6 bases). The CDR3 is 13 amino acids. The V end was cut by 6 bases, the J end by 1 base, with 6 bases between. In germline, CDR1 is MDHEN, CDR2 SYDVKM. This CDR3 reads CASRTGNTGELFF. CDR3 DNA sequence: TGTGCCAGCAGGACAGGGAACACCGGGGAGCTGTTTTTT.

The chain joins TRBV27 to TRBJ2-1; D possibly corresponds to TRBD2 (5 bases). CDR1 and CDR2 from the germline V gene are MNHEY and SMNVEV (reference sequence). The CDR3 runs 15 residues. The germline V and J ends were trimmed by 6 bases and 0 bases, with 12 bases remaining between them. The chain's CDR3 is CASSQKTSSYNEQFF. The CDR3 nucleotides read TGTGCCAGCAGCCAAAAAACTAGCTCCTACAATGAGCAGTTCTTC.

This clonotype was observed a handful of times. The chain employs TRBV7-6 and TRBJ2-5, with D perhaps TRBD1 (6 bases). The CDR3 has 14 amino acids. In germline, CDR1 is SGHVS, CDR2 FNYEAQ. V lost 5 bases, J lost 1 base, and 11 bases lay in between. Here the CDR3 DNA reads TGTGCCAGCAGCGAATACAGGGTCCAAGAGACCCAGTACTTC. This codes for CASSEYRVQETQYF.

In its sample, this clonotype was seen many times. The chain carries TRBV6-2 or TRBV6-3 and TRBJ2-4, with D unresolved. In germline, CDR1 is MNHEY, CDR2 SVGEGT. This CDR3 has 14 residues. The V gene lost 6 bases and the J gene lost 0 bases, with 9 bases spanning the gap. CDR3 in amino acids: CASSRDLAKNIQYF. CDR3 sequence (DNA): TGTGCCAGCAGCCGTGACCTAGCCAAAAACATTCAGTACTTC.

CDR3 DNA: TGTGCCAGCAGCTTGGGAAGGGGGCAGACCCAGTACTTC. This gives the protein CASSLGRGQTQYF. This sequence joins TRBV5-4 and TRBJ2-5; 7 nucleotides agree with TRBD1. The CDR3 contains 13 residues. The germline V gene has CDR1 SGHNT and CDR2 YYREEE (reference sequence). The J segment lost 6 bases and the V segment lost 0 bases, leaving 2 bases of the junction unmatched.

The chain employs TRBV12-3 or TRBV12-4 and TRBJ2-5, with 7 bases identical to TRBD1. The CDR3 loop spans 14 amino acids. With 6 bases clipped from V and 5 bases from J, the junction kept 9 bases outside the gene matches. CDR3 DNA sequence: TGTGCCAGCAGCCCGGCAGGGACAGTCGAGACCCAGTACTTC. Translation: CASSPAGTVETQYF.

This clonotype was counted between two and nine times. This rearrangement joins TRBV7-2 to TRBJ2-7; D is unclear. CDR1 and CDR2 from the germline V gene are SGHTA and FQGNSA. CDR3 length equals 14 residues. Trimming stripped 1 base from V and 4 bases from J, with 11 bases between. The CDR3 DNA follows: TGTGCCAGCAGCTTAGTCCGGTTCGGTTACGAGCAGTACTTC. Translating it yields CASSLVRFGYEQYF.

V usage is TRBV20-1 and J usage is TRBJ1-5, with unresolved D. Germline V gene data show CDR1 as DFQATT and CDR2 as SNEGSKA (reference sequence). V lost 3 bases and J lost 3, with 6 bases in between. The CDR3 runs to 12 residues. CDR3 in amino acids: CSASPYNQPQHF. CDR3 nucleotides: TGCAGTGCTAGCCCCTACAATCAGCCCCAGCATTTT.

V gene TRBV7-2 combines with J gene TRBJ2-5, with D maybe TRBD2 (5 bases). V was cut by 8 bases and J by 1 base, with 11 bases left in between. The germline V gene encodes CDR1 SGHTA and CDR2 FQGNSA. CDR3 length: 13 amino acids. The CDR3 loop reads CASHGRVQETQYF. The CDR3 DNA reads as TGTGCCAGCCATGGGAGAGTCCAAGAGACCCAGTACTTC.

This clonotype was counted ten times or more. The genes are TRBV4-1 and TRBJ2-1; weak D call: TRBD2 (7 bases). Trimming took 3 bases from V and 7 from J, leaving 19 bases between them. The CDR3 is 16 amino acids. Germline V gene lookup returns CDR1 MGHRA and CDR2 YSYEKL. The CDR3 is CASSHWSGGAMNEQFF. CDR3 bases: TGCGCCAGCAGCCACTGGAGTGGGGGGGCCATGAATGAGCAGTTCTTC.

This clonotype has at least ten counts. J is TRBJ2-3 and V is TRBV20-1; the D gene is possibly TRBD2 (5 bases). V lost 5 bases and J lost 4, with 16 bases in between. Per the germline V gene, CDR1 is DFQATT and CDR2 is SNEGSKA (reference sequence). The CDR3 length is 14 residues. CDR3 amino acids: CSAETGNRADTQYF. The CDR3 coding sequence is TGCAGTGCTGAAACGGGAAACCGTGCAGATACGCAGTATTTT.

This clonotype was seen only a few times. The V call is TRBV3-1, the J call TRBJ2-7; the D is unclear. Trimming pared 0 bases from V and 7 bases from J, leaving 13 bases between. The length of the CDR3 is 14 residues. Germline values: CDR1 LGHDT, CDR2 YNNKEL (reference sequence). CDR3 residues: CASSQDSTFQEQYF. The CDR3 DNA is TGTGCCAGCAGCCAAGATTCGACTTTTCAAGAGCAGTACTTC.

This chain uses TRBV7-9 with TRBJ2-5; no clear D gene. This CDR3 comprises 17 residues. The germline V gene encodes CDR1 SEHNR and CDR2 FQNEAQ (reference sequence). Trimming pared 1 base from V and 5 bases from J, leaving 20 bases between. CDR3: CASSLEFRALGWETQYF. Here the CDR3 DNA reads TGTGCCAGCAGCTTAGAGTTTCGAGCGCTGGGATGGGAGACCCAGTACTTC.